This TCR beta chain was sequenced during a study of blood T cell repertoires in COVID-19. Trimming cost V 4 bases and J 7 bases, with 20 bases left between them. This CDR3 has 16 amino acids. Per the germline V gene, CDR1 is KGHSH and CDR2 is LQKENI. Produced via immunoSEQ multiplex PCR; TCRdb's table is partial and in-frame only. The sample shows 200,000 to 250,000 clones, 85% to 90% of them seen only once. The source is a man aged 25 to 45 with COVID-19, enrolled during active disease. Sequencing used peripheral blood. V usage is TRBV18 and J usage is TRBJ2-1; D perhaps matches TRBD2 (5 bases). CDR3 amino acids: CASSRVPSWSANEQFF. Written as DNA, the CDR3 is TGTGCCAGCTCACGCGTTCCTAGCTGGTCAGCGAATGAGCAGTTCTTC.